A selection of T cell receptor beta chains follows, all from one sample in a study of blood T cell repertoires in COVID-19. Sequencing used immunoSEQ multiplex PCR; TCRdb keeps in-frame clones, though not all of them. The repertoire consists of approximately 120,000 clones, with around four fifths occurring once and the leading ten covering 15% to 25%. The sequenced sample consisted of peripheral blood. The receptors originated from an elderly man with acute or convalescent COVID-19. Each CDR3 is given with its conserved first and last residue. Fields, in order: CDR3 protein, CDR3 DNA, clone size, V gene, D gene, J gene, CDR3 length. A D gene is named only where the DNA matches it firmly. The size field is filled for only some rows; it gives once, few, many or a size class.

CDR3aa: CSVVGGEQETQYF; CDR3nt: TGCAGCGTTGTAGGCGGGGAGCAAGAGACCCAGTACTTC; abundance: once; v_gene: TRBV29-1; d_gene: .; j_gene: TRBJ2-5; len: 13
CDR3aa: CATTGQLAGAYEQYF; CDR3nt: TGTGCCACCACCGGCCAGCTAGCGGGGGCCTACGAGCAGTACTTC; abundance: few; v_gene: TRBV10-3; d_gene: TRBD2; j_gene: TRBJ2-7; len: 15
CDR3aa: CASSSGQGPSSGNTIYF; CDR3nt: TGTGCCAGCAGCTCAGGACAGGGGCCTAGCTCTGGAAACACCATATATTTT; abundance: .; v_gene: TRBV7-2; d_gene: TRBD1; j_gene: TRBJ1-3; len: 17
CDR3aa: CASSLLPTTDTQYF; CDR3nt: TGTGCCAGCAGTCTCCTTCCTACCACAGATACGCAGTATTTT; abundance: few; v_gene: TRBV27; d_gene: .; j_gene: TRBJ2-3; len: 14
CDR3aa: CSARTGETQYF; CDR3nt: TGCAGTGCCAGGACAGGGGAGACCCAGTACTTC; abundance: .; v_gene: TRBV20-1; d_gene: TRBD1; j_gene: TRBJ2-5; len: 11
CDR3aa: CARTSGGARNTGELFF; CDR3nt: TGTGCCAGGACTAGCGGGGGGGCAAGGAACACCGGGGAGCTGTTTTTT; abundance: .; v_gene: TRBV21-1; d_gene: .; j_gene: TRBJ2-2; len: 16
CDR3aa: CASSFDRHGYTF; CDR3nt: TGTGCCAGCAGCTTTGACAGGCATGGCTACACCTTC; abundance: once; v_gene: TRBV7-8; d_gene: .; j_gene: TRBJ1-2; len: 12
CDR3aa: CSASMGAGDEQFF; CDR3nt: TGCAGTGCTAGTATGGGGGCCGGCGATGAGCAGTTCTTC; abundance: .; v_gene: TRBV20-1; d_gene: .; j_gene: TRBJ2-1; len: 13
CDR3aa: CASSPMDSYNEQFF; CDR3nt: TGTGCCAGCTCACCGATGGACAGCTACAATGAGCAGTTCTTC; abundance: .; v_gene: TRBV18; d_gene: .; j_gene: TRBJ2-1; len: 14
CDR3aa: CASSEGRVWNQPQHF; CDR3nt: TGTGCCAGCAGTGAGGGGAGGGTGTGGAATCAGCCCCAGCATTTT; abundance: .; v_gene: TRBV2; d_gene: .; j_gene: TRBJ1-5; len: 15
CDR3aa: CASSGQGGKMVF; CDR3nt: TGTGCCAGTAGTGGACAGGGGGGTAAAATGGTCTTC; abundance: .; v_gene: TRBV19; d_gene: TRBD1; j_gene: TRBJ1-2; len: 12
CDR3aa: CASGQGLGNTIYF; CDR3nt: TGTGCCAGCGGCCAGGGACTGGGAAACACCATATATTTT; abundance: many; v_gene: TRBV7-9; d_gene: .; j_gene: TRBJ1-3; len: 13
CDR3aa: CASSLDPGGAYEQYF; CDR3nt: TGTGCCAGCAGCTTGGACCCAGGGGGCGCGTACGAGCAGTACTTC; abundance: .; v_gene: TRBV5-4; d_gene: TRBD1; j_gene: TRBJ2-7; len: 15
CDR3aa: CASVDRNLYSNQPQHF; CDR3nt: TGTGCCAGCGTTGACAGGAACTTATATAGCAATCAGCCCCAGCATTTT; abundance: .; v_gene: TRBV6-4; d_gene: .; j_gene: TRBJ1-5; len: 16
CDR3aa: CASRPGGGNSGNTIYF; CDR3nt: TGTGCCAGCAGACCCGGCGGGGGGAACTCTGGAAACACCATATATTTT; abundance: .; v_gene: TRBV28; d_gene: .; j_gene: TRBJ1-3; len: 16
CDR3aa: CASSSGGNYGYTF; CDR3nt: TGCGCCAGCAGCTCGGGGGGGAACTATGGCTACACCTTC; abundance: .; v_gene: TRBV5-1; d_gene: .; j_gene: TRBJ1-2; len: 13
CDR3aa: CASSSQVAKNIQYF; CDR3nt: TGTGCCAGCAGTTCTCAGGTTGCCAAAAACATTCAGTACTTC; abundance: .; v_gene: TRBV6-5; d_gene: .; j_gene: TRBJ2-4; len: 14
CDR3aa: CASSLAPTGSDTQYF; CDR3nt: TGCGCCAGCAGCTTGGCCCCGACAGGGTCGGATACGCAGTATTTT; abundance: .; v_gene: TRBV5-1; d_gene: TRBD1; j_gene: TRBJ2-3; len: 15
CDR3aa: CASIKGTTYEQYF; CDR3nt: TGTGCCAGCATCAAGGGGACAACCTACGAGCAGTACTTC; abundance: few; v_gene: TRBV9; d_gene: .; j_gene: TRBJ2-7; len: 13
CDR3aa: CASSQIGRGNSPLHF; CDR3nt: TGTGCCAGCTCACAAATCGGCCGGGGGAATTCACCCCTCCACTTT; abundance: many; v_gene: TRBV18; d_gene: .; j_gene: TRBJ1-6; len: 15
CDR3aa: CASSYSTGNQPQHF; CDR3nt: TGTGCCAGCAGTTACTCGACAGGCAATCAGCCCCAGCATTTT; abundance: few; v_gene: TRBV6-6; d_gene: .; j_gene: TRBJ1-5; len: 14
CDR3aa: CASSRLAGGGYNEQFF; CDR3nt: TGTGCCAGCAGCCGATTAGCGGGGGGAGGATACAATGAGCAGTTCTTC; abundance: .; v_gene: TRBV5-6; d_gene: TRBD2; j_gene: TRBJ2-1; len: 16
CDR3aa: CASSVTLSIGELFF; CDR3nt: TGCGCCAGCAGCGTGACATTGTCGATCGGGGAGCTGTTTTTT; abundance: once; v_gene: TRBV5-1; d_gene: .; j_gene: TRBJ2-2; len: 14
CDR3aa: CASSLGGGRRLMNTEAFF; CDR3nt: TGTGCCAGCAGCTTAGGCGGAGGGCGCAGACTCATGAACACTGAAGCTTTCTTT; abundance: many; v_gene: TRBV7-6; d_gene: .; j_gene: TRBJ1-1; len: 18
CDR3aa: CASSVDPSGNQPQHF; CDR3nt: TGTGCCAGCAGCGTAGACCCTAGTGGCAATCAGCCCCAGCATTTT; abundance: once; v_gene: TRBV9; d_gene: .; j_gene: TRBJ1-5; len: 15
CDR3aa: CASSLGAGAEQYF; CDR3nt: TGTGCCAGCAGTTTAGGGGCGGGGGCCGAGCAGTACTTC; abundance: .; v_gene: TRBV27; d_gene: .; j_gene: TRBJ2-7; len: 13
CDR3aa: CASKLDRSSYEQYF; CDR3nt: TGTGCCAGCAAACTTGACAGGAGCTCCTACGAGCAGTACTTC; abundance: .; v_gene: TRBV6-5; d_gene: .; j_gene: TRBJ2-7; len: 14
CDR3aa: CASRPGTGGITDTQYF; CDR3nt: TGTGCCAGCAGACCCGGGACAGGGGGTATTACAGATACGCAGTATTTT; abundance: .; v_gene: TRBV11-1; d_gene: TRBD1; j_gene: TRBJ2-3; len: 16
CDR3aa: CASSPRDRETGNTIYF; CDR3nt: TGCGCCAGCAGCCCGAGAGACAGGGAGACAGGAAACACCATATATTTT; abundance: few; v_gene: TRBV4-3; d_gene: TRBD1; j_gene: TRBJ1-3; len: 16
CDR3aa: CASSLDSIDRNYGYTF; CDR3nt: TGTGCCAGCAGCTTAGATTCAATCGACAGAAACTATGGCTACACCTTC; abundance: many; v_gene: TRBV11-2; d_gene: .; j_gene: TRBJ1-2; len: 16
CDR3aa: CASSPDRGNVYEQYF; CDR3nt: TGTGCCAGCAGCCCCGACAGGGGTAATGTCTACGAGCAGTACTTC; abundance: many; v_gene: TRBV7-6; d_gene: TRBD1; j_gene: TRBJ2-7; len: 15
CDR3aa: CASTMESPRGNQPQHF; CDR3nt: TGTGCCAGCACCATGGAGTCGCCACGCGGCAATCAGCCCCAGCATTTT; abundance: .; v_gene: TRBV2; d_gene: .; j_gene: TRBJ1-5; len: 16